The 3 T cell receptor beta chains presented below share a single source sample, sequenced in a study of cytomegalovirus exposure and HLA in healthy donors. The PCR used 60 Vbeta and 13 Jbeta primers. Libraries were prepared by immunoSEQ multiplex PCR; TCRdb keeps only in-frame clonotypes and omits some of them. The sample includes approximately 270,000 clones, around 80% of them seen just once. Sequenced sample: PBMCs. The receptors here all came from a girl under 10 years old in good health and CMV-seronegative.

V usage is TRBV6-1 and J usage is TRBJ2-2; weak D call: TRBD1 (7 bases). Germline lookup yields CDR1 MNHNS and CDR2 SASEGT. Trimming removed 6 bases from V and 2 bases from J, with 13 bases in between. The CDR3 runs 15 residues. CDR3 bases: TGTGCCAGCAGAGGCAGGGGGGCCAACACCGGGGAGCTGTTTTTT. Its protein is CASRGRGANTGELFF.

V usage is TRBV30 and J usage is TRBJ2-7, with 10 bases fitting TRBD1. Trimming cost V 5 bases and J 6 bases; bases outside gene matches: 7. The germline V gene has CDR1 GTSNPN and CDR2 SVGIG (reference sequence). This CDR3 has 13 amino acids. The CDR3 loop is CAWDPGTGAEQYF. DNA for the CDR3: TGTGCCTGGGACCCTGGGACAGGGGCCGAGCAGTACTTC.

V is TRBV4-1 and J is TRBJ1-2; D is unresolved. The length of the CDR3 is 14 residues. Trimming removed 7 bases from V and 0 bases from J, with 12 bases in between. In germline, CDR1 is MGHRA, CDR2 YSYEKL. CDR3 in DNA: TGCGCCAGCACCTCTCAGATGGCTAACTATGGCTACACCTTC. It encodes CASTSQMANYGYTF.